A single sample is the source of the 5 T cell receptor beta chains below, sequenced in a study of kidney transplant recipient with SARS-CoV-2 infection. TCRdb itself ran the reads through MiXCR, one entry per CDR3 protein. Among about 250,000 distinct CDR3 sequences listed, 25% to 35% were seen once. The specimen was a blood sample, collected at baseline and around day 120 from a kidney transplant recipient. These receptors originate from a male patient between 25 and 39 years old who had COVID-19 and was a kidney transplant recipient. Some T cells may trace back to the graft donor.

This clonotype was seen only a few times. J is TRBJ2-3 and V is TRBV18; 8 bases fit TRBD1. The CDR3 length is 16 residues. Germline CDR1 reads KGHSH; CDR2 reads LQKENI. Germline trimming cut 2 bases from V and 1 base from J; bases unmatched to any gene: 5. Written as DNA, the CDR3 is TGTGCCAGCTCACCAGGCCCGGGACAGGGCACAGATACGCAGTATTTT. Translation: CASSPGPGQGTDTQYF.

Remarks on this clonotype: This may stem from a read error, because a much larger clone lies one nucleotide away. This chain connects TRBV5-4 to TRBJ1-2, with D unresolved. The length of the CDR3 is 16 residues. Germline V gene data show CDR1 as SGHNT and CDR2 as YYREEE (reference sequence). Trimming stripped 7 bases from V and 4 bases from J, with 23 bases between. For the CDR3, the DNA is TGTGCCAGCGTACTAAGCGTACCAGGAAGGACCTATGGCTACACCTTC. The encoded protein is CASVLSVPGRTYGYTF.

In the case of this clonotype: This may arise from a read error, as a much more abundant clone is one base away. J is TRBJ1-2 and V is TRBV5-5; no reliable D call. Germline CDR1 reads SGHKS; CDR2 reads YYEKEE (reference sequence). The germline V and J ends were trimmed by 7 bases and 4 bases, with 23 bases remaining between them. The CDR3 consists of 16 residues. The CDR3 loop reads CASVMSVSRKIYGYTF. CDR3 sequence (DNA): TGTGCCAGCGTAATGTCTGTCTCGCGAAAGATCTATGGCTACACCTTC.

The chain employs TRBV3-1 and TRBJ2-2; D is unclear. The CDR3 is made up of 14 amino acids. Germline CDR1 reads LGHDT; CDR2 reads YNNKEL (reference sequence). Trimming removed 7 bases at V and 6 bases at J, with 15 bases between. Here the CDR3 DNA reads TGTGCCAGCAACCAGTTCCTTAATGCCGGGGAGCTGTTTTTT. Translating it yields CASNQFLNAGELFF. The whole variable domain, filled in from reference TRBV3-1 and TRBJ2-2, reads DTAVSQTPKYLVTQMGNDKSIKCEQNLGHDTMYWYKQDSKKFLKIMFSYNNKELIINETVPNRFSPKSPDKAHLNLHINSLELGDSAVYFCASNQFLNAGELFFGEGSRLTVL.

On this clonotype: A much larger clone differs from this one at a single base, so this may be a read error. The genes are TRBV7-9 and TRBJ1-4; D remains unclear. Germline CDR1 reads SEHNR; CDR2 reads FQNEAQ (reference sequence). This CDR3 comprises 13 residues. CDR3 sequence reads: CASSMREAGPLLF. CDR3 nucleotides: TGTGCCAGCTCAATGAGGGAGGCGGGCCCCCTGCTTTTT.